This is a list of T cell receptor beta chains from one sample in a study of CD8+ T cells in alopecia areata. Sequencing was performed with immunoSEQ multiplex PCR; in TCRdb, only in-frame clones are kept and a portion is missing. The profile covers roughly 3,500 clones, with approximately 79% appearing a single time and less than 5% taken by the ten largest. The input for sequencing was skin, taken at week 24, from a patient treated with tofacitinib. These receptor sequences come from a human donor with alopecia areata. Each CDR3 is given with its conserved first and last residue. The D gene is left open where the match is weak. A clone size is listed for some rows: how often the clone was seen (once, few, many), or a class if it is expanded.

clone_size	d_call	v_call	cdr3_length	j_call	cdr3_aa	cdr3_nt
-	-	TRBV10-3	16	TRBJ2-7	CAISESGRRGGYEQYF	TGTGCCATCAGTGAGTCCGGCAGGCGAGGGGGTTACGAGCAGTACTTC
few	-	TRBV10-2	15	TRBJ2-1	CASIRGGRFSNEQFF	TGCGCCAGCATTAGGGGGGGCCGGTTCAGCAATGAGCAGTTCTTC
-	TRBD2	TRBV25-1	13	TRBJ2-7	CASSVAGGYEQYF	TGTGCCAGCAGTGTGGCGGGAGGTTACGAGCAGTACTTC
few	-	TRBV7-6	16	TRBJ2-2	CASSLAGSGGTGELFF	TGTGCCAGCAGCTTAGCCGGGAGTGGGGGCACCGGGGAGCTGTTTTTT
-	-	TRBV29-1	13	TRBJ2-5	CSVERLGGETQYF	TGCAGCGTTGAAAGACTAGGTGGAGAGACCCAGTACTTC
-	-	TRBV5-1	21	TRBJ1-4	CASSLFGTRGGASRNNEKLFF	TGCGCCAGCAGCTTGTTTGGTACTCGGGGTGGCGCTTCCCGGAATAATGAAAAACTGTTTTTT
-	-	TRBV5-6	14	TRBJ1-1	CASTFAGRNTEAFF	TGTGCCAGCACGTTCGCGGGGAGAAACACTGAAGCTTTCTTT
-	-	TRBV11-2	14	TRBJ1-1	CASSLSSGNTEAFF	TGTGCCAGCAGCTTATCGTCGGGGAACACTGAAGCTTTCTTT
-	TRBD2	TRBV13	21	TRBJ2-1	CASSLAPLAGAPRSSYNEQFF	TGTGCCAGCAGCTTAGCACCTCTAGCGGGGGCCCCTAGGAGCTCCTACAATGAGCAGTTCTTC
-	-	TRBV4-3	16	TRBJ2-2	CASSQDSRANTGELFF	TGCGCCAGCAGCCAGGATAGCAGGGCTAACACCGGGGAGCTGTTTTTT
-	-	TRBV7-3	13	TRBJ2-3	CASSSRPLDTQYF	TGTGCCAGCAGCTCCCGACCCTTGGATACGCAGTATTTT
-	-	TRBV19	16	TRBJ1-1	CASRAGGFNMNTEAFF	TGTGCCAGTAGGGCAGGTGGATTTAACATGAACACTGAAGCTTTCTTT
-	TRBD1	TRBV19	14	TRBJ1-1	CASSRTGVNTEAFF	TGTGCCAGTAGTAGGACAGGGGTGAACACTGAAGCTTTCTTT
-	-	TRBV4-2	17	TRBJ2-7	CASSQEALAAYSYEQYF	TGTGCCAGCAGCCAAGAGGCTTTAGCGGCCTACTCCTACGAGCAGTACTTC
-	-	TRBV27	13	TRBJ1-3	CASWGQGGNTIYF	TGTGCCAGCTGGGGGCAGGGTGGAAACACCATATATTTT
-	-	TRBV4-1	17	TRBJ1-2	CASSQDYEGAGIYGYTF	TGCGCCAGCAGCCAAGATTATGAAGGGGCGGGAATCTATGGCTACACCTTC